These 3 T cell receptor beta chains came from one sample sequenced in a study of T cell responses to AZD1222 COVID-19 vaccine. Assay: immunoSEQ multiplex PCR; the TCRdb copy retains only in-frame clones and omits some. The repertoire holds roughly 100,000 clones, with roughly 85% as singletons. The specimen was peripheral blood, collected 28 days after the second AZD1222 dose. The receptors were sampled from an adult who received the AZD1222 COVID-19 vaccine.

The chain has TRBV11-3 and TRBJ2-7; D tentatively fits TRBD1 or TRBD2 (5 bases each). This CDR3 has 13 residues. Trimming pared 1 base from V and 3 bases from J, leaving 7 bases between. Looked up from germline, CDR1 is SGHNT and CDR2 is YENEEA. The DNA of the CDR3 is TGTGCCAGCAGCTTAGGGGACGACTACGAGCAGTACTTC. It specifies CASSLGDDYEQYF.

This rearrangement joins TRBV3-1 (or the pseudogene TRBV3-2) to TRBJ1-2; D is unresolved. The CDR3 is made up of 14 amino acids. Trimming took off 2 bases at V and 4 bases at J, with 11 bases between the two ends. CDR1 LGHDT and CDR2 YNNKEL come from the germline V gene (reference sequence). Here the CDR3 DNA reads TGTGCCAGCAGCCAACAATCGGGGTCCTATGGCTACACCTTC. Protein: CASSQQSGSYGYTF.

This rearrangement joins TRBV13 to TRBJ1-1; 7 bases line up with TRBD1. Germline V lookup: CDR1 PRHDT, CDR2 FYEKMQ (reference sequence). The V segment lost 5 bases and the J segment 7 bases; nucleotides outside the gene matches: 13. The CDR3 covers 15 residues. Written as DNA, the CDR3 is TGTGCCAGCAGCCGCCGTCAGGGGGGTGGCATTGAAGCTTTCTTT. It codes for CASSRRQGGGIEAFF.